Listed below are T cell receptor beta chains from one sample, sequenced in a study of tumor-infiltrating lymphocytes in localized non-small cell lung cancer. The repertoire was sequenced with immunoSEQ multiplex PCR; TCRdb's copy has only in-frame clones and lacks some. The sample holds 15,000 to 20,000 clones; around 80% are singletons and the top ten take approximately 5.4%. Specimen: lung tumor tissue. The source of these receptors is a human donor with non-small cell lung cancer. Both conserved end residues are part of each CDR3. A D gene is named only where the DNA matches it firmly. Clone sizes are given selectively: once, few, many, or a class where the clone is expanded.

j_gene	d_gene	abundance	v_gene	CDR3aa	CDR3nt
TRBJ2-2	NA	NA	TRBV6-5	CASSSPNTGELFF	TGTGCCAGCAGTTCCCCTAACACCGGGGAGCTGTTTTTT
TRBJ1-1	NA	NA	TRBV6-5	CASSTKGRGNTEAFF	TGTGCCAGCAGTACCAAGGGGCGTGGGAACACTGAAGCTTTCTTT
TRBJ2-5	NA	NA	TRBV9	CASSVDGRSWETQYF	TGTGCCAGCAGCGTAGATGGGCGTTCTTGGGAGACCCAGTACTTC
TRBJ2-1	NA	NA	TRBV28	CASSLWGAGNEQFF	TGTGCCAGCAGTTTATGGGGGGCCGGCAATGAGCAGTTCTTC
TRBJ2-1	NA	NA	TRBV19	CASSPGGAPREQFF	TGTGCCAGTTCCCCAGGGGGGGCCCCCCGTGAGCAGTTCTTC
TRBJ1-4	NA	NA	TRBV5-6	CASSLADSLRIVF	TGTGCCAGCAGTCTCGCGGACAGTCTAAGAATAGTTTTT
TRBJ1-4	TRBD1	NA	TRBV5-1	CASSLRGQGSNEKLFF	TGCGCCAGCAGCCTAAGGGGGCAGGGATCAAATGAAAAACTGTTTTTT
TRBJ2-5	TRBD2	NA	TRBV7-7	CASSPGLAGGMETQYF	TGTGCCAGCAGCCCCGGACTAGCGGGGGGTATGGAGACCCAGTACTTC
TRBJ2-5	NA	NA	TRBV7-7	CASSLGAGLRETQYF	TGTGCTAGCAGCCTTGGAGCCGGATTGAGGGAGACCCAGTACTTC
TRBJ2-6	NA	few	TRBV7-9	CAGGQRASGANVLTF	TGTGCCGGTGGACAGCGCGCAAGTGGGGCCAACGTCCTGACTTTC
TRBJ2-7	NA	NA	TRBV7-2	CASSRTKGPREEQYF	TGTGCCAGCAGCCGTACGAAGGGGCCAAGAGAAGAGCAGTACTTC
TRBJ1-3	TRBD1	NA	TRBV28	CASSLGGTAGNTIYF	TGTGCCAGCAGTTTGGGCGGGACAGCTGGAAACACCATATATTTT
TRBJ1-1	NA	NA	TRBV5-1	CASSLGGENEAFF	TGCGCCAGCAGCTTGGGGGGGGAAAATGAAGCTTTCTTT
TRBJ2-7	TRBD2	once	TRBV4-3	CASSQGRGDYYEQYF	TGCGCCAGCAGCCAAGGGCGGGGGGACTATTACGAGCAGTACTTC
TRBJ2-7	NA	few	TRBV5-1	CASSLSGSSYEQYF	TGCGCCAGCAGCTTGTCAGGTAGCTCCTACGAGCAGTACTTC
TRBJ1-5	TRBD1	NA	TRBV5-8	CASSVTRGVSNQPQHF	TGTGCCAGCAGCGTAACCAGGGGGGTGAGCAATCAGCCCCAGCATTTT
TRBJ2-3	NA	NA	TRBV6-6	CASNTGRKMDTQYF	TGTGCCAGCAATACTGGACGGAAAATGGATACGCAGTATTTT
TRBJ2-3	TRBD2	once	TRBV5-4	CASSLRLAGVDTQYF	TGTGCCAGCAGCTTACGACTAGCGGGGGTGGATACGCAGTATTTT
TRBJ2-1	NA	once	TRBV18	CASSPGRTYNEQFF	TGTGCCAGCTCCCCGGGAAGAACCTACAATGAGCAGTTCTTC
TRBJ2-3	NA	NA	TRBV11-1	CASSLGRGTDTQYF	TGTGCCAGCAGCTTAGGGAGGGGAACAGATACGCAGTATTTT
TRBJ2-3	TRBD1	NA	TRBV5-8	CASSPGQGGADTQYF	TGTGCCAGCAGCCCCGGACAGGGAGGAGCAGATACGCAGTATTTT
TRBJ1-6	TRBD1	NA	TRBV4-1	CASSYRGVHNSPLHF	TGCGCCAGCAGCTACAGGGGGGTTCATAATTCACCCCTCCACTTT
TRBJ1-2	NA	NA	TRBV6-1	CASSELGETYGYTF	TGTGCCAGCAGTGAACTGGGTGAAACCTATGGCTACACCTTC
TRBJ1-1	NA	NA	TRBV27	CASRALAVLDTEAFF	TGTGCCAGCAGAGCCCTGGCCGTTCTGGACACTGAAGCTTTCTTT
TRBJ1-4	NA	NA	TRBV19	CASSRGGANEKLFF	TGTGCCAGTAGTCGGGGGGGAGCTAATGAAAAACTGTTTTTT
TRBJ2-2	NA	NA	TRBV10-3	CAISPDSGELFF	TGTGCCATCAGCCCTGATTCCGGGGAGCTGTTTTTT
TRBJ2-2	NA	NA	TRBV9	CASSPRGGGSGAGELFF	TGTGCCAGCAGCCCGAGAGGGGGAGGGTCTGGCGCCGGGGAGCTGTTTTTT
TRBJ1-2	NA	NA	TRBV18	CASSPIATGDYGYTF	TGTGCCAGCTCACCAATCGCGACAGGAGACTATGGCTACACCTTC
TRBJ2-7	TRBD1	NA	TRBV11-2	CASSSPAGTGSYEQYF	TGTGCCAGCAGCTCGCCCGCCGGGACAGGGTCCTACGAGCAGTACTTC
TRBJ1-4	TRBD1	few	TRBV25-1	CASETGDREKLFF	TGTGCCAGCGAAACAGGGGATCGGGAAAAACTGTTTTTT
TRBJ2-7	NA	NA	TRBV7-2	CASSGGSYEQYF	TGTGCCAGCAGCGGGGGCTCCTACGAGCAGTACTTC
TRBJ2-3	TRBD2	NA	TRBV5-8	CASSPGLAGPTDTQYF	TGTGCCAGCAGCCCAGGACTAGCGGGACCCACAGATACGCAGTATTTT
TRBJ2-3	NA	once	TRBV5-1	CASSLGTDSTDTQYF	TGCGCCAGCAGCTTGGGTACAGATAGCACAGATACGCAGTATTTT
TRBJ1-2	NA	once	TRBV7-9	CASSPRGVGYTF	TGTGCCAGCAGCCCGCGCGGTGTGGGCTACACCTTC
TRBJ1-3	NA	NA	TRBV5-1	CASSHITAAPGGNTIYF	TGCGCCAGCAGCCACATCACCGCGGCCCCGGGGGGAAACACCATATATTTT
TRBJ1-3	NA	once	TRBV21-1	CASSKKAGPGNTIYF	TGTGCCAGCAGCAAAAAAGCAGGACCTGGAAACACCATATATTTT
TRBJ1-2	TRBD1	once	TRBV29-1	CSVTDRVPRGYTF	TGCAGCGTCACGGACAGGGTCCCTCGGGGCTACACCTTC
TRBJ2-5	NA	NA	TRBV7-2	CASSADPWAETQYF	TGTGCCAGCAGCGCAGACCCCTGGGCGGAGACCCAGTACTTC
TRBJ2-5	NA	NA	TRBV30	CAWSVKGGIRETQYF	TGTGCCTGGAGTGTAAAAGGGGGGATCAGGGAGACCCAGTACTTC
TRBJ2-3	NA	NA	TRBV5-6	CASSFRDPGTDTQYF	TGTGCCAGCAGCTTTAGGGACCCTGGCACAGATACGCAGTATTTT
TRBJ1-2	NA	NA	TRBV7-8	CASSLQGNYGYTF	TGTGCCAGCAGCCTACAGGGAAACTATGGCTACACCTTC
TRBJ2-7	NA	few	TRBV7-9	CASSYLEWGEQYF	TGTGCCAGCAGCTACCTTGAATGGGGCGAGCAGTACTTC
TRBJ1-2	NA	NA	TRBV7-2	CASSLVQGRGYTF	TGTGCCAGCAGCTTAGTACAGGGCCGCGGCTACACCTTC
TRBJ2-2	TRBD1	NA	TRBV29-1	CSVIGTGDPTDTGELFF	TGCAGCGTCATAGGGACAGGGGATCCAACGGACACCGGGGAGCTGTTTTTT
TRBJ2-3	TRBD2	NA	TRBV9	CASSLRLAGADTQYF	TGTGCCAGCAGCTTAAGACTAGCGGGGGCAGATACGCAGTATTTT
TRBJ1-2	NA	NA	TRBV9	CASSETRESNGYTF	TGTGCCAGCAGCGAAACCCGGGAGAGCAATGGCTACACCTTC
TRBJ1-3	TRBD1	NA	TRBV28	CASSQQGVLGNTIYF	TGTGCCAGCAGTCAACAGGGGGTGTTGGGAAACACCATATATTTT
TRBJ1-2	NA	NA	TRBV27	CASSLGGDYGYTF	TGTGCCAGCAGTTTGGGAGGAGACTATGGCTACACCTTC
TRBJ1-6	NA	NA	TRBV2	CASIEHRNNSPLHF	TGTGCCAGCATCGAACATCGGAATAATTCACCCCTCCACTTT
TRBJ2-5	TRBD2	NA	TRBV2	CASSGWGGGEETQYF	TGTGCCAGCAGTGGATGGGGCGGGGGGGAGGAGACCCAGTACTTC